This T cell receptor beta chain was observed in a study of regulatory T cells in long-lasting Graves disease (dated by TCRdb to 2020 to 2023). In terms of the full investigation: Newly diagnosed Graves' disease patients had taken antithyroid drugs for less than 3 months. This study used TCR sequencing and RNA sequencing of peripheral blood to compare persistent Graves' disease patients against newly diagnosed Graves' disease patients. TCR sequencing covered roughly 13 persistent and some 20 newly diagnosed Graves' disease patients, 33 samples in total. The study took place in China and was registered as a clinical trial.

The method behind the library was multiplex PCR. The listed sequencing device is Illumina HiSeq 4000. TCR beta libraries were built with iRepertoire HTBI primers and Arm-PCR amplification of CDR3 regions. PCR products were gel purified before sequencing. Concerning the study's data processing: Across samples, roughly 60 TRBV and 12 to 15 TRBJ segments were identified and used for gene usage analysis of CDR3 amino acid clonotypes. Filtered high-quality paired reads were merged into contigs using COPE and FqMerger. BLAST was used to align contigs to the IMGT TRBV, TRBD and TRBJ reference genes, and CDR3 was defined following IMGT. Any clonotype with a frequency above 0.1% was classified as a highly expanded clone. Repertoire diversity was measured by Shannon entropy, and V-J evenness by the Gini coefficient. Public clonotypes were defined as clonotypes shared by more than one individual. In TCRdb, the public reads were trimmed at Q25 with fastp and aligned with MiXCR, with productive beta chains retained. Entries that share a CDR3 protein sequence are merged under the most common genes and DNA. TCRdb, not the original authors, processed these V and J calls. For this sample there are 350,000 to 450,000 distinct CDR3 sequences; about 15% appear just once. The ten largest clonotypes hold about 8.2% of the sample.

CDR1 and CDR2 are drawn from the germline V gene: SNHLY, FYNNEI. Measured from the cysteine to the phenylalanine, the CDR3 is 16 residues long. Of the read, only the CDR3 DNA is kept; its 48 bases are in frame from base 1. Germline trimming amounts to 6 bases on V and 5 bases on J, with 9 as the count of junction bases outside the gene matches. Summary of the overall study and its limitations: Only the TCR beta chain was sequenced and analyzed. The small sample size was acknowledged by the authors as a limitation that may reduce accuracy. Because the primary lesion, thyroid tissue, could not be accessed, the study looked at peripheral blood alone. Persistent disease showed preferential use of TRBV28, TRBJ1-2 and TRBJ2-5, whereas newly diagnosed disease favored TRBV20-1 and TRBJ2-1. Compared with newly diagnosed patients, persistent Graves' disease patients had lower TCR Shannon entropy and fewer highly expanded clones, which suggests clonal expansion. Patients with persistent disease shared more public clonotypes (fewer than 3,000) than newly diagnosed patients did (around 980).

The time point label on this specimen signifies: newly diagnosed GD, antithyroid drugs for less than 3 months. For both TCR sequencing and RNA sequencing, RNA was extracted from PBMCs using TRIzol. The diagnosis of Graves' disease followed American Thyroid Association guidelines. Recruitment of patients was carried out at an endocrinology department in Xi'an, China. Each patient gave about 9.1 milliliters of peripheral blood, collected in an EDTA anticoagulant tube. PBMCs were isolated by Ficoll Paque Plus density gradient separation without further T cell sorting. An Agilent 2100 Bioanalyzer and agarose gel were used to check RNA quality, and a NanoDrop 2000 was used to measure RNA concentration. Details on this clonotype: Its binding antigen is unknown. Base qualities are not recorded, but no much larger clone differs from it by a single base.

These data were also reused for a study on T cells in Graves' hyperthyroidism and ophthalmopathy. The second paper further reports: Stable Graves' hyperthyroidism was defined as no progression to ophthalmopathy during 18 months of follow-up. Hyperthyroidism patients were newly diagnosed, with disease duration under 2 months, and aged 18 to 65 years. Any patient with an uncontrolled infection, another autoimmune disease, pregnancy or lactation was excluded. Diagnoses were established on the basis of clinical symptoms, serum thyroxine and TRAb, thyroid ultrasound, and orbital computed tomography. A first-round RT-PCR of the TCR CDR3 used the HTBI primer set with the Qiagen OneStep RT-PCR kit. Most expanded thyroid clonotypes (frequency above 0.001) were also detected in blood, suggesting blood repertoires may reflect thyroid immune responses. In cross-validation, a model built on a 13 V-J signature told ophthalmopathy apart from stable hyperthyroidism with less than 90% sensitivity and 81% to 82% specificity, and in testing the same model reached 80%/75%. During validation, the model predicted progression to ophthalmopathy a median of around 7 months ahead of onset, with almost 71% sensitivity and 72.22% specificity. To identify TCR V-J signatures that set the groups apart, the researchers used a discovery cohort of 100 patients, made up of 40 to 45 with Graves' ophthalmopathy and 57 with stable Graves' hyperthyroidism. Prospective prediction of ophthalmopathy was tested in an independent validation cohort consisting of some 19 hyperthyroidism patients and some 17 patients who later progressed to ophthalmopathy. The 100 or so discovery patients were divided at random into training and test sets in a 7:3 ratio. In about 6 Graves' hyperthyroidism patients, the study also compared T-cell repertoires from thyroid tissue with T-cell repertoires from blood. After sampling, hyperthyroidism patients received methimazole starting at 30 mg daily, and ophthalmopathy patients received high-dose intravenous methylprednisolone. Libraries were constructed in a second round of multiplex PCR, after which size selection and purification were carried out. Paired-end sequencing of the libraries was performed with 100 bp reads on an Illumina HiSeq2000. SOAPnuke was used to process the raw data, with reads discarded if the reads contained adapters or uncalled bases, had a mean Phred below 15, or lacked an exact constant-primer or identifier match. High-quality paired reads were merged with COPE v1.2.5, and unique nucleotide sequences were defined as clonotypes. MiTCR v1.1 was used to align the clonotypes against IMGT TRBV, TRBD and TRBJ reference segments. The analysis included only V-J combinations with a frequency above 0.0001, which together covered approximately 99% of the repertoires. A TCS score was defined as the ratio between F50 (clonal expansion) and ExV (chaos), using BLOSUM62-based TCRdist between CDR3 peptides within each V-J. Welch's t-statistics and random forest reduced several hundred V-J features to around 14, which were used in a naive Bayes classifier (R e1071). No statistical method was used to fix the sample size in advance, and group allocation was not hidden from the investigators. The paper reports TCR Vbeta CDR3 sequencing of over 130 peripheral blood samples: some 44 ophthalmopathy, about 75 hyperthyroidism and around 17 progressor patients.

The sequence was collected from a middle-aged woman with Graves disease. Donor details come from another sample of the same person, matched by shared clones. The chain joins TRBV2 to TRBJ2-5, and TRBD2 matches 13 of the central bases. The source was peripheral blood mononuclear cells (PBMCs), collected at new diagnosis, from a patient treated with antithyroid drugs. The CDR3 corresponds to CASSPGLAGPGETQYF. In nucleotide form, the sequence is TGTGCCAGCAGCCCGGGACTAGCGGGACCGGGGGAGACCCAGTACTTC.